Described below is a single T cell receptor beta chain sequence and its context. The antigen is undetermined. These data are taken from a study of cytomegalovirus exposure and HLA in healthy donors. Study-wide background: Among the roughly 400 genotyped donors, 65% to 85% were placed in the Caucasian-associated ancestry cluster. Broader study findings: Later analysis suggested most CMV-associated TCR beta chains were HLA-restricted.

Trimming cost V 2 bases and J 6 bases; bases outside gene matches: 9. Germline loops: CDR1 SGHAT, CDR2 FQDESV (reference sequence). The CDR3 runs to 16 residues. This PCR relied on a set of 60 Vbeta primers and 13 Jbeta primers. Profiled with immunoSEQ multiplex PCR; TCRdb holds only in-frame clones, not every one. The table includes under 85,000 clones, 75% to 80% detected once. The sequencing input was PBMCs. The rearrangement uses TRBV11-1 and TRBJ1-1; TRBD1 aligns across 10 bases. This sequence was found in a young man in good health and CMV-seronegative. CDR3 in amino acids: CASSLISGQGGPEAFF. The CDR3 DNA sequence: TGTGCCAGCAGCTTAATTTCCGGACAGGGGGGCCCTGAAGCTTTCTTT.